What follows are 14 T cell receptor beta chains derived from one specimen sequenced in a study of vaccination and CD4 T cells after COVID-19 (dated by TCRdb to between 2021 and 2024). The intended sense of this specimen's treatment or condition label: roughly 10-day PBMC culture with coronavirus spike peptide pools or control peptides (ViraFEST assay). The library was obtained by PCR. Instrument on record: Illumina iSeq 100. DNA from cultured CD4+ T cells was subjected to TCR sequencing with the Oncomine TCR Beta short-read assay at the Johns Hopkins FTIC core. The public reads were reprocessed in TCRdb via fastp at Q25 and MiXCR, keeping in-frame beta chains. Rows are unified per CDR3 protein, each entry keeping the most common DNA and genes. The sample has over 11,000 distinct CDR3 sequences on record, roughly two thirds of them singletons. The ten biggest clones cover approximately 20% of the sample.

No cognate antigen is known for these TCRs. Sequenced sample: CD4+ T cells from blood, cultured in vitro. These receptors came from a human donor who had recovered from COVID-19.

This clonotype was observed a handful of times. The chain links TRBV20-1 to TRBJ1-2; 8 bases are shared with TRBD1. Losses at the gene ends were 4 bases for V and 4 bases for J; bases not matched to a gene: 8. CDR1 DFQATT and CDR2 SNEGSKA come from the germline V gene (reference sequence). The CDR3 spans 14 residues. For the CDR3, the DNA is TGCAGTGCTACCTGGACAGGGTATCCCTATGGCTACACCTTC. Residues: CSATWTGYPYGYTF.

This rearrangement joins TRBV6-1 to TRBJ1-4; 8 bases are shared with TRBD1. CDR1 is MNHNS and CDR2 is SASEGT in the germline V gene. The V segment lost 6 bases and the J segment 7 bases; nucleotides outside the gene matches: 4. The CDR3 loop spans 13 amino acids. CDR3 region: CASSRGRIEKLFF. The CDR3 region has the DNA TGTGCCAGCAGCAGGGGGCGCATTGAAAAACTGTTTTTT.

Turning to this clonotype: This sequence may be a read error, since a much larger clone differs from it by one base. The V and J genes are TRBV19 and TRBJ1-2; 7 bases match TRBD1. Per the germline V gene, CDR1 is LNHDA and CDR2 is SQIVND (reference sequence). J gave up 0 bases and V 7 bases, and 14 bases lay outside the gene matches. The CDR3 is made up of 17 amino acids. The CDR3 reads CASNPRPRDRTNYGYTF. The CDR3 DNA sequence: TGTGCCAGTAATCCCAGGCCTAGGGACAGAACTAACTATGGCTACACCTTC.

The chain's CDR3 is CASSISGGGPYEQYF. As DNA, the CDR3 is TGTGCCAGCAGCATTAGCGGGGGTGGACCCTACGAGCAGTACTTC. The chain has TRBV7-3 and TRBJ2-7; 9 bases match TRBD2. The length of the CDR3 is 15 residues. V was clipped by 5 bases and J by 2 bases; unmatched bases: 7. In germline, CDR1 is SGHTA, CDR2 FQGTGA.

V and J are TRBV20-1 and TRBJ2-6; 9 bases fit TRBD2. The CDR3 spans 17 residues. The ends lost 3 bases at V and 0 bases at J; junction bases unmatched: 6. Per germline, CDR1 DFQATT and CDR2 SNEGSKA (reference sequence). CDR3 amino acids: CSARDVAGDSGANVLTF. CDR3 DNA sequence: TGCAGTGCTAGGGACGTAGCGGGGGACTCTGGGGCCAACGTCCTGACTTTC.

The chain uses TRBV10-3 and TRBJ2-7; 11 nucleotides line up with TRBD2. This CDR3 contains 15 residues. The V and J ends lost 6 bases and 2 bases, in that order; junction bases with no gene match: 6. The V gene's germline CDR1 is ENHRY and CDR2 SYGVKD. The CDR3 reads CAISAGTSGAYEQYF. The CDR3 nucleotides read TGTGCCATCAGCGCCGGGACTAGCGGTGCCTACGAGCAGTACTTC.

The genes are TRBV6-2 or TRBV6-3 and TRBJ2-7, with D perhaps matching TRBD1 or TRBD2 (5 bases each). The germline V gene has CDR1 MNHEY and CDR2 SVGEGT. Trimming removed 5 bases from V and 3 bases from J, with 11 bases in between. CDR3 length equals 13 residues. The CDR3 DNA sequence: TGTGCCAGCAGTCTACGGGACCGCTACGAGCAGTACTTC. Protein product: CASSLRDRYEQYF.

V is TRBV6-1 and J is TRBJ1-1; D gene uncertain. The ends were cut back, 5 bases at V and 0 bases at J, with 16 bases in the middle. CDR3 length equals 16 residues. The germline V gene encodes CDR1 MNHNS and CDR2 SASEGT. Here the CDR3 DNA reads TGTGCCAGCAGTACAACAAGGAGGCAATTGAACACTGAAGCTTTCTTT. This encodes CASSTTRRQLNTEAFF.

Only a few counts were recorded for this clonotype. The V gene is TRBV20-1, the J gene TRBJ1-6; D is undetermined. CDR3 size: 10 residues. V lost 3 bases to trimming and J lost 15 bases, with 9 bases between them. Germline assignment: CDR1 DFQATT and CDR2 SNEGSKA (reference sequence). The CDR3 DNA is TGCAGTGCTAGGGCCCCTCTCCTCCACTTT. It yields the protein CSARAPLLHF.

A few counts support this clonotype. The chain is built from TRBV20-1 and TRBJ2-2; 7 bases are shared with TRBD1. The CDR3 runs to 15 residues. J gave up 1 base and V 4 bases, and 6 bases lay outside the gene matches. The germline CDR1 and CDR2 sequences are DFQATT and SNEGSKA (reference sequence). The CDR3 sequence: CSATYRGLNTGELFF. In DNA, the CDR3 is TGCAGTGCTACTTACAGGGGTCTGAACACCGGGGAGCTGTTTTTT.

V and J are TRBV28 and TRBJ1-1; D is undetermined. In germline, CDR1 is MDHEN, CDR2 SYDVKM. With 5 bases removed from V and 9 bases from J, the gap between germline ends came to 16 bases. CDR3 length equals 13 residues. CDR3 in DNA: TGTGCCAGCAGTCTAGAGGTGCTTGGCCAAGCTTTCTTT. Encoded protein: CASSLEVLGQAFF. Full variable domain (remainder filled in from reference TRBV28 and TRBJ1-1): DVKVTQSSRYLVKRTGEKVFLECVQDMDHENMFWYRQDPGLGLRLIYFSYDVKMKEKGDIPEGYSVSREKKERFSLILESASTNQTSMYLCASSLEVLGQAFFGQGTRLTVV.

This clonotype was counted only a few times. The chain recombines TRBV25-1 with TRBJ2-3, with D possibly TRBD2 on 6 matching bases. The germline gives CDR1 MGHDK, CDR2 SYGVNS. V was shortened by 4 bases and J by 0 bases, with 20 bases between the two germline ends. This CDR3 spans 18 amino acids. The CDR3 protein is CASSGGSGGVASTDTQYF. The DNA of the CDR3 is TGTGCCAGCAGTGGGGGATCGGGCGGGGTTGCTAGCACAGATACGCAGTATTTT.

The table lists this clonotype with a few counts. CDR3 sequence: CSARVWGLEREQFF. CDR3 nucleotides: TGCAGTGCTAGAGTGTGGGGACTAGAACGGGAGCAGTTCTTC. The chain uses TRBV20-1 and TRBJ2-1; 8 bases line up with TRBD2. Trimming cost V 1 base and J 10 bases; bases outside gene matches: 9. CDR3 length: 14 residues. CDR1 is DFQATT and CDR2 is SNEGSKA in the germline V gene (reference sequence).

This clonotype was found a few times. The chain has TRBV12-3 or TRBV12-4 and TRBJ2-5; D might be TRBD1 or TRBD2, each matching 5 bases. The CDR3 covers 13 residues. Between the trimmed V and J ends, which lost 5 bases and 0 bases, there was a span of 7 bases. The CDR3: CASSGTHQETQYF. The DNA for the CDR3 is TGTGCCAGCAGTGGGACCCACCAAGAGACCCAGTACTTC.